Below, 16 T cell receptor beta chains from the same sample are listed, as sequenced in a study of neurological immune-mediated disorders. TCRdb passed the 5' RACE reads through MiXCR, listing each CDR3 protein once. The sample has fewer than 65,000 distinct CDR3 sequences; about a tenth are singletons. The sample consisted of PBMCs. Source of these receptors: a man aged 65-85 years with HTLV-1-associated myelopathy (HAM/TSP).

Many counts were recorded for this clonotype. V and J are TRBV20-1 and TRBJ1-5; 7 bases are shared with TRBD1. Looked up from germline, CDR1 is DFQATT and CDR2 is SNEGSKA (reference sequence). V lost 5 bases, J lost 9 bases, and 7 bases stayed unmatched. This CDR3 is 12 amino acids long. CDR3 protein: CSAPDRSRPQHF. The CDR3 nucleotides read TGCAGTGCTCCGGACAGGTCCCGGCCCCAGCATTTT.

At least ten counts were recorded for this clonotype. The V and J genes are TRBV6-2 or TRBV6-3 and TRBJ2-2; tentative D call: TRBD2 (6 bases). There are 17 residues in the CDR3. The germline CDR1 and CDR2 sequences are MNHEY and SVGEGT. V lost 0 bases and J 5 bases, leaving 16 bases between the germline ends. Here the CDR3 DNA reads TGTGCCAGCAGTTACTCGGGCAGGGACTGGCGGACCGGGGAGCTGTTTTTT. Amino acids: CASSYSGRDWRTGELFF.

This sequence joins TRBV18 and TRBJ2-7; D ambiguous. This CDR3 spans 12 amino acids. Germline CDR1 and CDR2: KGHSH and LQKENI. Trimming took 6 bases from V and 4 from J, leaving 10 bases between them. For the CDR3, the DNA is TGTGCCAGCTCGCATACAGAGTACGAGCAGTACTTC. Protein product: CASSHTEYEQYF.

This clonotype has ten or more counts. V gene TRBV28 combines with J gene TRBJ2-1; perhaps TRBD2 as D (6 bases). Deletions cut 6 bases from V and 2 bases from J, with 11 bases between. Germline V CDR1 and CDR2: MDHEN, SYDVKM. The CDR3 sequence is 14 residues long. The CDR3 bases are TGTGCCAGCAGGCCCCCGGGAGCCTACAATGAGCAGTTCTTC. Encoded protein: CASRPPGAYNEQFF.

This clonotype was seen ten or more times. The rearrangement uses TRBV6-2 or TRBV6-3 and TRBJ2-3; no firm D call. Germline V gene data show CDR1 as MNHEY and CDR2 as SVGEGT. The germline V and J ends were trimmed by 6 bases and 1 base, with 11 bases remaining between them. The CDR3 contains 14 residues. CDR3 DNA sequence: TGTGCCAGCAGAAAACCGGTGGGCACAGATACGCAGTATTTT. Translated, it gives CASRKPVGTDTQYF.

This clonotype was picked up many times. This sequence joins TRBV6-2 or TRBV6-3 and TRBJ2-1; D is uncertain. V lost 10 bases and J lost 12, with 19 bases in between. CDR1 is MNHEY and CDR2 is SVGEGT in the germline V gene. The CDR3 runs 12 residues. Here the CDR3 DNA reads TGTGCCACCCAAGACACCCGCCTGGGGCAGTTCTTC. It encodes CATQDTRLGQFF.

In this sample, this clonotype turned up a few times. A much larger clone lies one base from this, so it may be a read error. The chain recombines TRBV6-5 with TRBJ2-5; a possible D gene is TRBD1 (6 bases). Germline assignment: CDR1 MNHEY and CDR2 SVGAGI. This CDR3 comprises 13 residues. V dropped 5 bases and J dropped 5 bases, with 12 bases sitting between them. The CDR3 region is CASSQRTEETQYF. The CDR3 DNA is TGTGCCAGCAGTCAGAGGACAGAGGAGACCCAGTACTTC.

This clonotype was seen once. A much larger clonotype is one base distant, so this may be a read error. The V and J genes are TRBV19 and TRBJ2-1, with 10 nucleotides matching TRBD2. CDR1 LNHDA and CDR2 SQIVND come from the germline V gene (reference sequence). This CDR3 contains 15 residues. V was pared by 5 bases and J by 8 bases, with 9 bases of the junction left unmatched. The CDR3 protein is CASSVASGRYHEQFF. The CDR3 DNA follows: TGTGCCAGTAGTGTAGCTAGCGGGAGATACCATGAGCAGTTCTTC.

There are a few counts of this clonotype. This rearrangement joins TRBV11-2 to TRBJ2-1, with TRBD2 matching over 10 bases. Germline V gene lookup returns CDR1 SGHAT and CDR2 FQNNGV. The V and J ends lost 2 bases and 10 bases, in that order; junction bases with no gene match: 8. There are 15 residues in the CDR3. The CDR3 DNA sequence: TGTGCCAGCAGCTTACAAGCGGGAGGGAAGCGGGAGCAGTTCTTC. This encodes CASSLQAGGKREQFF.

This clonotype has a count of ten or more. The chain combines TRBV20-1 with TRBJ2-6, with 8 nucleotides matching TRBD1. Germline loops: CDR1 DFQATT, CDR2 SNEGSKA (reference sequence). The CDR3 has 17 residues. V lost 6 bases to trimming and J lost 0 bases; unmatched junction nucleotides: 10. CDR3 sequence reads: CSAPVGTGNSGANVLTF. The CDR3 DNA follows: TGCAGTGCCCCGGTGGGGACAGGTAACTCTGGGGCCAACGTCCTGACTTTC.

This clonotype was counted many times. This rearrangement joins TRBV7-2 to TRBJ2-2; 11 nucleotides match TRBD2. V shed 3 bases and J 8 bases; nucleotides not matched to a gene: 17. This CDR3 region has 19 residues. CDR1 and CDR2 from the germline V gene are SGHTA and FQGNSA. The CDR3 bases are TGTGCCAGCAGCTTCCGCAGGGGTCGAACTAGCGGGAGTGCTGGGGAGCTGTTTTTT. It specifies CASSFRRGRTSGSAGELFF.

This clonotype was recorded many times. The V call is TRBV4-3, the J call TRBJ2-1; 7 bases match TRBD2. CDR3 length: 15 amino acids. Germline assignment: CDR1 LGHNA and CDR2 YSLEER. V dropped 4 bases and J dropped 4; count of bases not matched to a gene: 7. Here the CDR3 DNA reads TGCGCCAGCAGCCTGGGGCTAGCGGATTACAATGAGCAGTTCTTC. As protein: CASSLGLADYNEQFF.

Many counts were recorded for this clonotype. The chain links TRBV6-6 to TRBJ1-1; D is unclear. The V gene's germline CDR1 is MNHNY and CDR2 SVGAGI (reference sequence). V lost 0 bases to trimming and J lost 4 bases, with 12 bases between them. This CDR3 spans 15 amino acids. CDR3 sequence reads: CASSYSNRGGTEAFF. The CDR3 DNA sequence: TGTGCCAGCAGTTACTCGAACCGCGGTGGCACTGAAGCTTTCTTT.

This clonotype came up many times. The chain links TRBV29-1 to TRBJ1-2; a weak D match, TRBD1 (6 bases). This CDR3 is 19 amino acids long. The V end lost 3 bases, the J end lost 0 bases, and 26 bases lay between the germline ends. Germline V gene data show CDR1 as SQVTM and CDR2 as ANQGSEA. The CDR3 DNA follows: TGCAGCGTTGAGGACCAACTAGGGGGGGGGCGCACGGCTAACTATGGCTACACCTTC. Translation: CSVEDQLGGGRTANYGYTF. The full variable domain, its missing parts supplied by reference TRBV29-1 and TRBJ1-2, is SAVISQKPSRDICQRGTSLTIQCQVDSQVTMMFWYRQQPGQSLTLIATANQGSEATYESGFVIDKFPISRPNLTFSTLTVSNMSPEDSSIYLCSVEDQLGGGRTANYGYTFGSGTRLTVV.

This clonotype was recorded many times. V gene TRBV20-1 combines with J gene TRBJ2-7; tentative D call: TRBD1 (5 bases). CDR1 DFQATT and CDR2 SNEGSKA come from the germline V gene (reference sequence). V gave up 3 bases and J gave up 3 bases, with 9 bases separating them. The CDR3 covers 12 residues. The CDR3, as DNA: TGCAGTGCTAGCTCTAGGGGCTACGAGCAGTACTTC. Translating it yields CSASSRGYEQYF.

This clonotype has a count of ten or more. The rearrangement joins TRBV4-2 to TRBJ1-5; D is undetermined. The CDR3 has 15 residues. V lost 1 base and J lost 3, with 10 bases in between. Looked up from germline, CDR1 is LGHNA and CDR2 is YNFKEQ. The CDR3 DNA is TGTGCCAGCAGCCAAGGGGGAGAGGTCAATCAGCCCCAGCATTTT. It specifies CASSQGGEVNQPQHF.